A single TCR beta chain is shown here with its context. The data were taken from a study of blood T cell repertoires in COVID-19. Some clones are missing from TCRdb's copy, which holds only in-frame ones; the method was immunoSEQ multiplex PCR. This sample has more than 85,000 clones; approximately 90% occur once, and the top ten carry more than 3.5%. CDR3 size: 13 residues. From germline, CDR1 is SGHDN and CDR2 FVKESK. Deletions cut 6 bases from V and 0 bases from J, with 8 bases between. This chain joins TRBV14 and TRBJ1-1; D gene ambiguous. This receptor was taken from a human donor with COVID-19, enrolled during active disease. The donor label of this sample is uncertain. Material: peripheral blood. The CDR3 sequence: CASSRVMNTEAFF. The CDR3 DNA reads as TGTGCCAGCAGTAGAGTCATGAACACTGAAGCTTTCTTT. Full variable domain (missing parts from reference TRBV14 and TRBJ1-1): EAGVTQFPSHSVIEKGQTVTLRCDPISGHDNLYWYRRVMGKEIKFLLHFVKESKQDESGMPNNRFLAERTGGTYSTLKVQPAELEDSGVYFCASSRVMNTEAFFGQGTRLTVV.